The 24 T cell receptor beta chains below were found in one sample sequenced in a study of blood T cells in healthy people across ages (dated by TCRdb to the mid-2010s). The library was obtained by 5' RACE. Sequencing instrument: Illumina HiSeq 2500. A second roughly 6 to 11 cycle PCR used a sample-barcoded 5' primer and a J-beta primer mix. TCRdb trimmed public reads at Q25 via fastp, called clones via MiXCR and kept in-frame beta chains. CDR3 protein sequences are deduplicated, and each keeps its most common genes and DNA. The sample records about 1.6 million distinct CDR3 sequences, about 31% of which are singletons. The ten largest clones represent about 11% of the sample. The source material was blood. These receptors were taken from a woman aged 25-40 years in good health.

This clonotype occurred a few times. The gene calls are TRBV20-1 and TRBJ2-7; 9 bases match TRBD2. Per germline, CDR1 DFQATT and CDR2 SNEGSKA (reference sequence). J lost 2 bases, V lost 4 bases, and 3 bases had no gene match. The CDR3 is 13 residues long. The DNA of the CDR3 is TGCAGTGCTAAGACTAGCGGACCCTACGAGCAGTACTTC. It yields the protein CSAKTSGPYEQYF.

The chain couples TRBV20-1 to TRBJ1-2; D is undetermined. The V gene lost 6 bases and the J gene lost 12 bases, with 20 bases spanning the gap. This CDR3 has 12 residues. Germline CDR1 reads DFQATT; CDR2 reads SNEGSKA (reference sequence). The DNA for the CDR3 is TGCAGTGCCCCATCCGGAGGATTGGAAGACACCTTC. This translates into CSAPSGGLEDTF.

The chain couples TRBV9 to TRBJ2-4; 10 nucleotides line up with TRBD2. The CDR3 consists of 17 residues. CDR1 SGDLS and CDR2 YYNGEE come from the germline V gene. V lost 3 bases, J lost 9 bases, and 15 bases stayed unmatched. CDR3 amino acids: CASSAGGGSGRLGIQYF. DNA for the CDR3: TGTGCCAGCAGCGCAGGGGGAGGTAGCGGGAGGCTGGGCATTCAGTACTTC.

The chain has TRBV3-1 and TRBJ2-7, with 11 bases identical to TRBD2. J was trimmed by 0 bases and V by 4 bases; bases with no gene match: 11. The CDR3 is 18 amino acids. Germline values: CDR1 LGHDT, CDR2 YNNKEL (reference sequence). This CDR3 reads CASSPRASGGPSSYEQYF. For the CDR3, the DNA is TGTGCCAGCAGCCCCCGGGCTAGCGGGGGGCCTAGCTCCTACGAGCAGTACTTC.

This chain connects TRBV27 to TRBJ1-6, with D maybe TRBD1 (5 bases). CDR3 length: 12 residues. V was cut by 4 bases and J by 10 bases, with 8 bases left in between. CDR1 and CDR2 from the germline V gene are MNHEY and SMNVEV (reference sequence). CDR3 coding DNA: TGTGCCAGCAGTTGGGGGGAATCACCCCTCCACTTT. This codes for CASSWGESPLHF.

A few counts support this clonotype. This chain uses TRBV27 with TRBJ2-5; 10 bases agree with TRBD2. CDR3 length: 16 amino acids. The ends lost 5 bases at V and 5 bases at J; junction bases unmatched: 11. From germline, CDR1 is MNHEY and CDR2 SMNVEV (reference sequence). The CDR3 sequence: CASSPPSGSGLETQYF. The CDR3 coding sequence is TGTGCCAGCAGTCCCCCTAGCGGGAGCGGATTGGAGACCCAGTACTTC.

This clonotype showed up just a few times. This chain links TRBV13 with TRBJ1-1; 7 nucleotides match TRBD1. V lost 5 bases to trimming and J lost 6 bases; unmatched junction nucleotides: 3. This CDR3 has 12 residues. Germline V CDR1 and CDR2: PRHDT, FYEKMQ (reference sequence). CDR3 nucleotide sequence: TGTGCCAGCAGCCAGGGACAGTCTGAAGCTTTCTTT. Translating it yields CASSQGQSEAFF. Filled out from reference TRBV13 and TRBJ1-1, the complete variable domain reads AAGVIQSPRHLIKEKRETATLKCYPIPRHDTVYWYQQGPGQDPQFLISFYEKMQSDKGSIPDRFSAQQFSDYHSELNMSSLELGDSALYFCASSQGQSEAFFGQGTRLTVV.

This clonotype was observed a handful of times. The chain carries TRBV6-5 and TRBJ2-3; 8 bases line up with TRBD2. The CDR3 length is 16 residues. CDR1 and CDR2 (germline): MNHEY, SVGAGI. With V trimmed by 3 bases and J by 2 bases, 7 bases remained unmatched. In nucleotides, the CDR3 is TGTGCCAGCAGTTATTCCTATAGCGGGATCACAGATACGCAGTATTTT. It codes for CASSYSYSGITDTQYF.

The V call is TRBV4-2, the J call TRBJ2-7; the D is unclear. Germline V gene sequence: CDR1 LGHNA, CDR2 YNFKEQ. The CDR3 sequence is 14 residues long. V gave up 0 bases and J gave up 2 bases, with 8 bases separating them. The CDR3 region is CASSQEEAAYEQYF. CDR3 nucleotide sequence: TGTGCCAGCAGCCAAGAAGAAGCAGCCTACGAGCAGTACTTC.

The J gene is TRBJ1-5, the V gene TRBV3-1; no definite D call. This CDR3 spans 13 amino acids. With 4 bases removed from V and 6 bases from J, the gap between germline ends came to 10 bases. Germline CDR1 is LGHDT and CDR2 is YNNKEL (reference sequence). CDR3 in amino acids: CASSPKLGQPQHF. DNA for the CDR3: TGTGCCAGCAGCCCAAAGTTAGGTCAGCCCCAGCATTTT. The full variable domain, completed using reference TRBV3-1 and TRBJ1-5, is DTAVSQTPKYLVTQMGNDKSIKCEQNLGHDTMYWYKQDSKKFLKIMFSYNNKELIINETVPNRFSPKSPDKAHLNLHINSLELGDSAVYFCASSPKLGQPQHFGDGTRLSIL.

This clonotype was found many times. V is TRBV12-3 or TRBV12-4 and J is TRBJ1-5; D uncertain. The CDR3 totals 14 residues. Trimming left V 3 bases short and J 1 base short, with 7 bases between. The CDR3 nucleotides are TGTGCCAGCAGTTTCTCGGGGAGCAATCAGCCCCAGCATTTT. Its protein is CASSFSGSNQPQHF.

In the case of this clonotype: The CDR3 carries no conserved terminal phenylalanine or tryptophan, so it likely arises from a read error. This chain links TRBV27 with TRBJ2-2; D not resolved. Trimming stripped 5 bases from V and 6 bases from J, with 4 bases between. The CDR3 runs 11 residues. Germline V gives CDR1 MNHEY, CDR2 SMNVEV (reference sequence). The CDR3 is CASSASGELFL. The DNA for the CDR3 is TGTGCCAGCAGTGCGTCCGGGGAGCTGTTTTTG.

This chain links TRBV5-1 with TRBJ1-1; D not resolved. Germline loops: CDR1 SGHRS, CDR2 YFSETQ. Trimming took off 0 bases at V and 2 bases at J, with 11 bases between the two ends. The CDR3 covers 15 residues. The CDR3 protein is CASSLGASRNTEAFF. The DNA of the CDR3 is TGCGCCAGCAGCTTGGGTGCCTCCCGCAACACTGAAGCTTTCTTT.

Many counts were recorded for this clonotype. V gene TRBV7-8 combines with J gene TRBJ2-3; D is possibly TRBD2 (6 bases). CDR1 SGHVS and CDR2 FQNEAQ come from the germline V gene. Trimming took 5 bases from V and 3 from J, leaving 18 bases between them. This CDR3 is 16 amino acids long. DNA for the CDR3: TGTGCCAGCAGCCCCCCGGACTACCGGGCGACAGATACGCAGTATTTT. It yields the protein CASSPPDYRATDTQYF. Using reference TRBV7-8 and TRBJ2-3 for the parts outside the CDR3, the full variable domain is GAGVSQSPRYKVAKRGQDVALRCDPISGHVSLFWYQQALGQGPEFLTYFQNEAQLDKSGLPSDRFFAERPEGSVSTLKIQRTQQEDSAVYLCASSPPDYRATDTQYFGPGTRLTVL.

This chain uses TRBV7-3 with TRBJ1-1; D gene uncertain. CDR1 SGHTA and CDR2 FQGTGA come from the germline V gene. The CDR3 is 18 amino acids. Trimming took 1 base from V and 1 from J, leaving 19 bases between them. The CDR3 nucleotides read TGTGCCAGCAGCTTAATTTTTGGCGGAGGCCAGAAGAACACTGAAGCTTTCTTT. This codes for CASSLIFGGGQKNTEAFF.

The genes are TRBV10-3 and TRBJ2-3; possible D gene TRBD1, 6 bases. V was cut by 4 bases and J by 0 bases, with 17 bases left in between. Germline V gene lookup returns CDR1 ENHRY and CDR2 SYGVKD. The length of the CDR3 is 17 residues. The CDR3 nucleotides read TGTGCCATCAGTGGAGTACAGGGCCCCTCTAGCACAGATACGCAGTATTTT. The encoded protein is CAISGVQGPSSTDTQYF.

The rearrangement joins TRBV20-1 to TRBJ2-1; 9 bases are a match to TRBD2. Germline V CDR1 and CDR2: DFQATT, SNEGSKA (reference sequence). J lost 5 bases, V lost 0 bases, and 5 bases had no gene match. This CDR3 has 15 amino acids. As DNA, the CDR3 is TGCAGTGCTAGAGATAGAGCTAGCGGGGACAATGAGCAGTTCTTC. This translates into CSARDRASGDNEQFF.

This clonotype occurred once. This may stem from a read error, because a much larger clone lies one nucleotide away. V usage is TRBV7-9 and J usage is TRBJ2-7, with 8 bases that match TRBD2. The CDR3 sequence is 15 residues long. From germline, CDR1 is SEHNR and CDR2 FQNEAQ (reference sequence). The DNA for the CDR3 is TGTGTCAGCAGCTTAGGACTAGCCAGCTCCTACGAGCAGTACTTC. Its protein product is CVSSLGLASSYEQYF.

There are a few counts of this clonotype. The chain combines TRBV3-1 with TRBJ2-7; the match to TRBD2 covers 9 bases. The end of the DNA fits TRBJ2-5 better, so the J call may be wrong. Germline V lookup: CDR1 LGHDT, CDR2 YNNKEL (reference sequence). The CDR3 contains 16 residues. The DNA of the CDR3 is TGTGCCAGCAGCCAAGGAGGCAGCGGGGGGCTCGAGACCCAGTACTTC. It translates to CASSQGGSGGLETQYF.

The genes are TRBV5-1 and TRBJ2-5, with TRBD1 identical over 7 bases. From germline, CDR1 is SGHRS and CDR2 YFSETQ. The CDR3 runs to 14 residues. The V segment lost 6 bases and the J segment 5 bases; nucleotides outside the gene matches: 10. CDR3 region: CASTLGGGGETQYF. The DNA of the CDR3 is TGCGCCAGCACTCTAGGGGGCGGCGGCGAGACCCAGTACTTC.

In its sample, this clonotype was seen a few times. The chain employs TRBV5-7 and TRBJ2-7; D call uncertain. TRBV5-7 is flagged as an ORF with uncertain function. The CDR3 is made up of 15 amino acids. With 4 bases removed from V and 4 bases from J, the gap between germline ends came to 18 bases. The CDR3 nucleotides read TGTGCCAGCAGCACCCCCGGAGTCAGAAATTACGAGCAGTACTTC. Translating gives CASSTPGVRNYEQYF.

This chain joins TRBV23-1 and TRBJ2-1, with D possibly being TRBD1 (5 bases). TRBV23-1 belongs to the ORF category, with a function that is uncertain. The CDR3 is 17 amino acids. Trimming left V 3 bases short and J 4 bases short, with 19 bases between. Written as DNA, the CDR3 is TGCGCCAGCAGTCAGCCCACAAATACAGGCGCTTACAATGAGCAGTTCTTC. It encodes CASSQPTNTGAYNEQFF.

The chain couples TRBV4-1 to TRBJ1-1; D may be TRBD1 (5 bases). Germline CDR1 is MGHRA and CDR2 is YSYEKL. Trimming removed 2 bases at V and 5 bases at J, with 18 bases between. This CDR3 spans 16 amino acids. CDR3 in DNA: TGCGCCAGCAGCCAACCCTCTGGGGCCAGTTTGACTGAAGCTTTCTTT. This sequence encodes CASSQPSGASLTEAFF.

This chain uses TRBV20-1 with TRBJ1-5; no reliable D call. This CDR3 has 13 residues. Trimming took off 5 bases at V and 4 bases at J, with 12 bases between the two ends. Germline lookup yields CDR1 DFQATT and CDR2 SNEGSKA (reference sequence). Written as DNA, the CDR3 is TGCAGTGCTTTGATCGACACAAATCAGCCCCAGCATTTT. This codes for CSALIDTNQPQHF.